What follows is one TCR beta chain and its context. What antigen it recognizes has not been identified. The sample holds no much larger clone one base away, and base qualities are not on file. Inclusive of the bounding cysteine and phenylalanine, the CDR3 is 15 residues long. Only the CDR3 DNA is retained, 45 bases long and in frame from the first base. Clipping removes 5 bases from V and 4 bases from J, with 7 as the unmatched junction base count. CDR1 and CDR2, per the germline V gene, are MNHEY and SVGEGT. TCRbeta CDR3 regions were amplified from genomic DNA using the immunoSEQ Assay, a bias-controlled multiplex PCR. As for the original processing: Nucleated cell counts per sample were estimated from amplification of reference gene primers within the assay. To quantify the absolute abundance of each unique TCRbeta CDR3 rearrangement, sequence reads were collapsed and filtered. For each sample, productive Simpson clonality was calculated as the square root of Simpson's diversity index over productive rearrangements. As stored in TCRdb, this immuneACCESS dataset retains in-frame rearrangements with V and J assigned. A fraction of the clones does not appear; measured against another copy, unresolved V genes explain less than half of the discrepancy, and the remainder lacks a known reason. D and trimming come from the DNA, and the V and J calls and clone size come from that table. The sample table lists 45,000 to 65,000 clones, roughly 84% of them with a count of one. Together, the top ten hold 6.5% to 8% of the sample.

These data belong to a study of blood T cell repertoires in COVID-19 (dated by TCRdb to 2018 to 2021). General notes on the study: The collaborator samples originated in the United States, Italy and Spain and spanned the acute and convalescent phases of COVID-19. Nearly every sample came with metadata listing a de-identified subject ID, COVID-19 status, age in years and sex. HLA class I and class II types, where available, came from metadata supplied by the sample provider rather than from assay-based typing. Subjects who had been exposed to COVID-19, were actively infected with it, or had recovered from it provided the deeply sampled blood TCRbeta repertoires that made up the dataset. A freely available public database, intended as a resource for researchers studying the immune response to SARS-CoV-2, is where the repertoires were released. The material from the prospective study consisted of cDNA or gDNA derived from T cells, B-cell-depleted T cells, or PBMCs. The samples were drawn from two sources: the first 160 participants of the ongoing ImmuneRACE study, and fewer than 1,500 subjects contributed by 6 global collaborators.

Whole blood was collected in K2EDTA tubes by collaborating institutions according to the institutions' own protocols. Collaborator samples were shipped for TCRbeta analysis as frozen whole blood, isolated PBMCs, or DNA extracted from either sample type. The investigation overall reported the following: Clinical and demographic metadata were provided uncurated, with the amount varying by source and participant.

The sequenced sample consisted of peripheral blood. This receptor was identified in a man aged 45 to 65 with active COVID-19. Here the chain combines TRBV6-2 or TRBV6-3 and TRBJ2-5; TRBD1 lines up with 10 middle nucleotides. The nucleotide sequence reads TGTGCCAGCAGTGACCCGACAGGGGGCACAGAGACCCAGTACTTC. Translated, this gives CASSDPTGGTETQYF.